The 20 T cell receptor beta chains reported below all come from one sample, sequenced in a study of T-cell memory formation after mild COVID-19. TCRdb analysed the 5' RACE reads with MiXCR anew, one entry per CDR3 protein. This sample yields 380,000 or so distinct CDR3 sequences, of which about 13% are seen a single time; 22% belongs to the top ten. Sequenced material: PBMCs or a T cell subset sorted from them (not recorded which). The receptors derive from a man aged 18 to 29 who had mild COVID-19 (a few samples of this study predate the infection). Cell type and time point are not known.

The V call is TRBV20-1, the J call TRBJ2-5, with D hard to call. CDR1 and CDR2 (germline): DFQATT, SNEGSKA (reference sequence). Trimming took 3 bases from V and 2 from J, leaving 13 bases between them. The CDR3 length is 14 residues. CDR3 residues: CSASSTTAQETQYF. DNA of the CDR3: TGCAGTGCTAGCTCGACCACAGCACAAGAGACCCAGTACTTC.

This chain joins TRBV11-2 and TRBJ1-1; tentative D call: TRBD1 (6 bases). The V gene lost 3 bases and the J gene lost 6 bases, with 17 bases spanning the gap. From germline, CDR1 is SGHAT and CDR2 FQNNGV. The CDR3 is 15 residues long. CDR3 sequence (DNA): TGTGCCAGCAGCTTGAGGTCCCTGGGGGCCCCTGAAGCTTTCTTT. Translating it yields CASSLRSLGAPEAFF. Complete variable domain (other parts from reference TRBV11-2 and TRBJ1-1): EAGVAQSPRYKIIEKRQSVAFWCNPISGHATLYWYQQILGQGPKLLIQFQNNGVVDDSQLPKDRFSAERLKGVDSTLKIQPAKLEDSAVYLCASSLRSLGAPEAFFGQGTRLTVV.

V and J are TRBV7-9 and TRBJ2-7; D remains unclear. V dropped 2 bases and J dropped 1 base, with 6 bases sitting between them. The CDR3 has 13 amino acids. Germline values: CDR1 SEHNR, CDR2 FQNEAQ (reference sequence). In nucleotides, the CDR3 is TGTGCCAGCAGCTTACCAGGTTCCTACGAGCAGTACGTC. Protein: CASSLPGSYEQYV.

The chain links TRBV3-1 to TRBJ2-1, with 12 bases matching TRBD2. Germline-derived CDR1 and CDR2 are LGHDT and YNNKEL (reference sequence). With V trimmed by 1 base and J by 2 bases, 12 bases remained unmatched. The CDR3 is 20 residues long. CDR3 protein: CASSQGGIGLAGGPYNEQFF. The CDR3 DNA reads as TGTGCCAGCAGCCAAGGAGGTATCGGGCTAGCGGGGGGGCCCTACAATGAGCAGTTCTTC.

The V gene is TRBV5-1, the J gene TRBJ1-5, with 8 positions matching TRBD1. The CDR3 sequence is 14 residues long. Germline V gene lookup returns CDR1 SGHRS and CDR2 YFSETQ. Losses at the gene ends were 4 bases for V and 7 bases for J; bases not matched to a gene: 7. The CDR3 is CASSAGTGGQPQHF. DNA for the CDR3: TGCGCCAGCAGCGCCGGGACAGGAGGCCAGCCCCAGCATTTT.

This clonotype was counted only a few times. V and J are TRBV6-1 and TRBJ1-5, with TRBD1 matching 8 bases. Germline loops: CDR1 MNHNS, CDR2 SASEGT. CDR3 length: 14 residues. With 1 base clipped from V and 7 bases from J, the junction kept 3 bases outside the gene matches. The CDR3 bases are TGTGCCAGCAGTGAAGAGGACAGGGAACAGCCCCAGCATTTT. The encoded protein is CASSEEDREQPQHF.

The sample holds a few counts of this clonotype. The rearrangement joins TRBV5-1 to TRBJ2-5; TRBD2 matches at 8 bases. V was clipped by 0 bases and J by 1 base; unmatched bases: 2. This CDR3 spans 15 amino acids. CDR1 and CDR2 (germline): SGHRS, YFSETQ. Here the CDR3 DNA reads TGCGCCAGCAGCTTGGGTAGCGGGGTCCAAGAGACCCAGTACTTC. This translates into CASSLGSGVQETQYF.

The rearrangement uses TRBV7-2 and TRBJ2-3; D call uncertain. Trimming removed 5 bases at V and 0 bases at J, with 6 bases between. This CDR3 comprises 13 residues. From germline, CDR1 is SGHTA and CDR2 FQGNSA. The CDR3 spells CASSHGSTDTQYF. The CDR3 bases are TGTGCCAGCAGCCATGGTAGCACAGATACGCAGTATTTT.

The rearrangement uses TRBV28 and TRBJ1-2; D possibly corresponds to TRBD1 (5 bases). Deletions cut 5 bases from V and 4 bases from J, with 14 bases between. Per the germline V gene, CDR1 is MDHEN and CDR2 is SYDVKM. There are 14 residues in the CDR3. CDR3 sequence: CASSPGADFYGYTF. CDR3 DNA: TGTGCCAGCAGTCCCGGGGCGGATTTCTATGGCTACACCTTC.

This clonotype occurred a few times. V is TRBV4-2 and J is TRBJ1-3; D gene unclear. The CDR3 totals 16 residues. V was pared by 0 bases and J by 0 bases, with 9 bases between. Germline loops: CDR1 LGHNA, CDR2 YNFKEQ. The CDR3: CASSQDPGSSGNTIYF. The CDR3 bases are TGTGCCAGCAGCCAAGACCCGGGGAGCTCTGGAAACACCATATATTTT.

There are many counts of this clonotype. The genes are TRBV5-1 and TRBJ2-3, with TRBD1 identical over 8 bases. Unmatched junction bases numbered 3, after V lost 4 bases and J lost 2 bases. Germline values: CDR1 SGHRS, CDR2 YFSETQ. This CDR3 has 14 residues. The CDR3 is CASSQDRDTDTQYF. CDR3 coding DNA: TGCGCCAGCAGCCAGGACAGGGACACAGATACGCAGTATTTT.

This clonotype appeared a few times. The V gene is TRBV7-9, the J gene TRBJ2-1; D is tentatively TRBD1 or TRBD2 (5 bases each). V was clipped by 5 bases and J by 12 bases, with 17 bases between them. Germline V gene lookup returns CDR1 SEHNR and CDR2 FQNEAQ (reference sequence). The CDR3 has 13 amino acids. The chain's CDR3 is CASSPTVAAGQFF. CDR3 bases: TGTGCCAGCAGCCCGACAGTTGCTGCGGGGCAGTTCTTC. Complete variable domain (other parts from reference TRBV7-9 and TRBJ2-1): DTGVSQNPRHKITKRGQNVTFRCDPISEHNRLYWYRQTLGQGPEFLTYFQNEAQLEKSRLLSDRFSAERPKGSFSTLEIQRTEQGDSAMYLCASSPTVAAGQFFGPGTRLTVL.

The table lists this clonotype with a few counts. The chain employs TRBV20-1 and TRBJ2-3; D gene unclear. Per germline, CDR1 DFQATT and CDR2 SNEGSKA (reference sequence). Trimming shortened V by 0 bases and J by 10 bases, and 17 bases separated the two germline ends. The CDR3 sequence is 14 residues long. CDR3 in amino acids: CSARDGWAKRAQYF. As DNA, the CDR3 is TGCAGTGCTAGAGATGGGTGGGCCAAAAGGGCGCAGTATTTT.

This clonotype was recorded at least ten times. The chain links TRBV5-1 to TRBJ2-7; no clear D. In germline, CDR1 is SGHRS, CDR2 YFSETQ. V was shortened by 4 bases and J by 2 bases, with 13 bases between the two germline ends. The CDR3 loop spans 14 amino acids. CDR3 loop: CASSRDPTAYEQYF. CDR3 in DNA: TGCGCCAGCAGCCGTGACCCTACCGCCTACGAGCAGTACTTC.

This clonotype was found a few times. V usage is TRBV5-1 and J usage is TRBJ2-5; the D gene is possibly TRBD1 (6 bases). The V gene's germline CDR1 is SGHRS and CDR2 YFSETQ. CDR3 length equals 16 residues. The V end was cut by 0 bases, the J end by 4 bases, with 16 bases between. The CDR3 DNA follows: TGCGCCAGCAGCTTGGAACGGAACAGGGTGGGAGAGACCCAGTACTTC. It translates to CASSLERNRVGETQYF.

Only a few counts were recorded for this clonotype. The chain carries TRBV5-4 and TRBJ1-6; D is ambiguous. The CDR3 loop spans 12 amino acids. Germline CDR1 and CDR2: SGHNT and YYREEE (reference sequence). Trimming removed 4 bases from V and 10 bases from J, with 9 bases in between. The CDR3 nucleotides read TGTGCCAGCAGCCCGGGTAGCTCACCCCTCCACTTT. It is translated as CASSPGSSPLHF.

V usage is TRBV11-2 and J usage is TRBJ1-2, with D possibly TRBD1 on 5 matching bases. The CDR3 runs 13 residues. The V gene lost 3 bases and the J gene lost 7 bases, with 12 bases spanning the gap. The V gene's germline CDR1 is SGHAT and CDR2 FQNNGV. CDR3 protein: CASSLGSGLGYTF. The CDR3 DNA is TGTGCCAGCAGCTTGGGGTCAGGGCTTGGCTACACCTTC.

This clonotype appeared many times. The V gene is TRBV24-1, the J gene TRBJ2-5; 9 positions match TRBD2. CDR3 length equals 14 residues. V was pared by 5 bases and J by 4 bases, with 4 bases of the junction left unmatched. Germline CDR1 is KGHDR and CDR2 is SFDVKD. CDR3 in amino acids: CATSAASGAETQYF. The CDR3, as DNA: TGTGCCACCAGTGCGGCTAGCGGGGCAGAGACCCAGTACTTC.

The chain uses TRBV4-3 and TRBJ2-7, with D unresolved. CDR1 LGHNA and CDR2 YSLEER come from the germline V gene. The CDR3 covers 14 residues. V lost 4 bases, J lost 3 bases, and 13 bases lay in between. CDR3 nucleotide sequence: TGCGCCAGCAGCCGGTGGGCAGGAGTCTACGAGCAGTACTTC. Translation gives CASSRWAGVYEQYF.

The chain couples TRBV7-2 to TRBJ2-1; 10 positions match TRBD1. The CDR3 is 19 amino acids. Germline-derived CDR1 and CDR2 are SGHTA and FQGNSA. The J segment lost 0 bases and the V segment lost 5 bases, leaving 13 bases of the junction unmatched. CDR3 nucleotides: TGTGCCAGCAGCATGCCGGGACAGGGGAGCGGAAGCTCCTACAATGAGCAGTTCTTC. Residues: CASSMPGQGSGSSYNEQFF.